This TCR beta chain was found in a study of metastatic and nonmetastatic thyroid tumors. The wider study: Repertoires from blood and tumor or nodule tissue of malignant and benign thyroid patients were compared.

The entire patient cohort was treatment-naive prior to thyroid surgery. The CDR3 spans 15 residues. The V gene's germline CDR1 is LNHDA and CDR2 SQIVND (reference sequence). V dropped 9 bases and J dropped 0 bases, with 12 bases sitting between them. This clone showed up just a few times. Its antigen is not identified. Study results and limitations: TCR beta diversity was reportedly significantly higher in malignant thyroid tumors than benign nodules, in blood and tumor.

Per the original methods: What underpinned the distant-metastasis classifier for papillary thyroid cancer was the set of CDR3 differences across clinicopathological groups. TCRdb ran MiXCR on the PCR reads. These V and J calls derive from TCRdb rather than the authors' analysis. This sample carries approximately 40,000 clones, around 21% of them seen once, and the ten largest clones take around 15%. Sequencing was done on a sample of blood. The gene calls are TRBV19 and TRBJ1-6; D remains ambiguous. This receptor was taken from a female donor with papillary thyroid cancer or a benign thyroid nodule (not recorded which). Some clones in this sample may be carry-over from other donors' samples. CDR3 in amino acids: CASITPVSYNSPLHF. CDR3 DNA: TGTGCCAGCATAACCCCTGTCTCCTATAATTCACCCCTCCACTTT.